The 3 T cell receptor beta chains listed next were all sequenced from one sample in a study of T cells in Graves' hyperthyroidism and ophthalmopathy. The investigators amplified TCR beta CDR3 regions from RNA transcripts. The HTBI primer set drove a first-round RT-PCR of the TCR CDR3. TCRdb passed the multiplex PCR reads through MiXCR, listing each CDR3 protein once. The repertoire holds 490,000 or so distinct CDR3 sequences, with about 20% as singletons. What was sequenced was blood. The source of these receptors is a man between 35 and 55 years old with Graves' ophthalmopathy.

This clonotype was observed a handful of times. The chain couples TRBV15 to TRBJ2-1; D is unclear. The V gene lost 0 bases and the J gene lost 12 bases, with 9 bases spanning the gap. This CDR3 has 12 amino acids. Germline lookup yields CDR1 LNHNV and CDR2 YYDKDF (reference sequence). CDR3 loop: CATSRDDVGQFF. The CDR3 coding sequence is TGTGCCACCAGCAGAGATGATGTGGGGCAGTTCTTC.

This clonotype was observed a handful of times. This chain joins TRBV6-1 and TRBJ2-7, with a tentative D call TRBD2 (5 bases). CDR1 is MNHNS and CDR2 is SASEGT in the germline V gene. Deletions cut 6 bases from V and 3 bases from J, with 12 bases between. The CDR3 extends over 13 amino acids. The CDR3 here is CASRGEVVYEQYF. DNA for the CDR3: TGTGCCAGCAGGGGAGAGGTAGTCTACGAGCAGTACTTC.

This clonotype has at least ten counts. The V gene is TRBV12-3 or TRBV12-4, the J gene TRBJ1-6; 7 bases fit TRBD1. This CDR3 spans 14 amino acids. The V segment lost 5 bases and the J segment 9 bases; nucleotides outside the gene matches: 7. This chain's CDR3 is CASSLTGAGSPLHF. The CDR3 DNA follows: TGTGCCAGCAGTCTTACAGGGGCCGGTTCACCCCTCCACTTT.